One T cell receptor (beta chain) is described in this entry. The antigen remains unidentified. The repertoire was sequenced with immunoSEQ multiplex PCR; TCRdb's copy has only in-frame clones and lacks some. There are roughly 100,000 clones in the sample; approximately 89% occur only once, and about 0.81% lies in the top ten. The germline gives CDR1 SGHVS, CDR2 FNYEAQ. Trimming cost V 5 bases and J 4 bases, with 17 bases left between them. The CDR3 is 15 residues long. This entry belongs to a study of OX40 agonist ivuxolimab in advanced cancers. Looking at the study overall: Ivuxolimab, which patients received intravenously every 2 weeks, was dosed at 0.01 to 10 mg/kg. Findings of the study overall: Low normalized T-cell clonal expansion was additionally recorded for some nonresponders. The average count of expanded clones was higher among CD8+ T cells than among CD4+.

This TCR came from an adult with an advanced solid tumor such as melanoma, head and neck, liver or kidney cancer. The sample was CD4+ or CD8+ T cells sorted from blood, taken in a trial of the OX40 agonist ivuxolimab. The rearrangement joins TRBV7-6 to TRBJ2-5; D might be TRBD1 (6 bases). The CDR3 DNA is TGTGCCAGCAGCCTAACAGGGATCGGTGGAGAGACCCAGTACTTC. Translated: CASSLTGIGGETQYF.